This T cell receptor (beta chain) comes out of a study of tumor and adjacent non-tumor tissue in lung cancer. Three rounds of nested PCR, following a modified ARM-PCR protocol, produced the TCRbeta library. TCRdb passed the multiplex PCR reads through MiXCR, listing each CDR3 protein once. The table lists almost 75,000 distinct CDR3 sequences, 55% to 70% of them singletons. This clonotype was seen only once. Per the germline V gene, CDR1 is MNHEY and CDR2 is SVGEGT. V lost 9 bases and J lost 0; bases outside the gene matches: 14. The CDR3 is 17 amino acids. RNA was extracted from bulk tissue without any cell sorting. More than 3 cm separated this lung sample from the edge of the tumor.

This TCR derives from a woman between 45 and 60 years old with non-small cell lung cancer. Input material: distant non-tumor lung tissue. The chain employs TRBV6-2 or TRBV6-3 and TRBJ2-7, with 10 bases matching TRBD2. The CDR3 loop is CARSPLIAGGNSYEQYF. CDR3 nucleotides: TGTGCCAGGAGTCCCCTCATAGCGGGAGGTAACTCCTACGAGCAGTACTTC.